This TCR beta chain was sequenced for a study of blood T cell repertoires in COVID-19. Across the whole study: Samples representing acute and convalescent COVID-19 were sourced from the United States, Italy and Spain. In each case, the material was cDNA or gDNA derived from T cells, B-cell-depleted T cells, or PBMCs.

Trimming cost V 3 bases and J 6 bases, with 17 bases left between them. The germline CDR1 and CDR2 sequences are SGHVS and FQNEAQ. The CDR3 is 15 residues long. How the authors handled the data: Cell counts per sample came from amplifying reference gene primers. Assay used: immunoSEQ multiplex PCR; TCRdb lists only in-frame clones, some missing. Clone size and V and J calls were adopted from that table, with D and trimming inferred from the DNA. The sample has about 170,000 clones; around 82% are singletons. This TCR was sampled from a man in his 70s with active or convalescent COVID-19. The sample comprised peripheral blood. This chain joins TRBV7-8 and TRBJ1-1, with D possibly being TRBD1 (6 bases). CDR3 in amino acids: CASSLRRGGKPEAFF. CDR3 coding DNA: TGTGCCAGCAGCTTGCGGAGGGGGGGGAAGCCTGAAGCTTTCTTT.